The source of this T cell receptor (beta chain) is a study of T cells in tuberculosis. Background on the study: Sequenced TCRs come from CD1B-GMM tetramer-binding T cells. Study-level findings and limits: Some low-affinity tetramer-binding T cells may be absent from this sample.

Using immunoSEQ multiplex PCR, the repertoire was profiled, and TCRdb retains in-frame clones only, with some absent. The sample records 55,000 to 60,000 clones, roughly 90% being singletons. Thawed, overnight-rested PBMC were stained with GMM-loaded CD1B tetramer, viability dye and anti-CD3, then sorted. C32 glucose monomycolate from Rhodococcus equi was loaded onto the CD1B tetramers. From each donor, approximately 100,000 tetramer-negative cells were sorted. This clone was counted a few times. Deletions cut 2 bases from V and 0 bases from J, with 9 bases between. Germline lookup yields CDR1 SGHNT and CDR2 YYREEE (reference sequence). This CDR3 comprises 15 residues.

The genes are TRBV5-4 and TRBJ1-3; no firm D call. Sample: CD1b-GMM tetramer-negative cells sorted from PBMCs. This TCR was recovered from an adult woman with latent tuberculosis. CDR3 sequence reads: CASSFRQDSGNTIYF. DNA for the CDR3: TGTGCCAGCAGCTTTCGGCAGGACTCTGGAAACACCATATATTTT. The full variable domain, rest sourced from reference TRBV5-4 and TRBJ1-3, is ETGVTQSPTHLIKTRGQQVTLRCSSQSGHNTVSWYQQALGQGPQFIFQYYREEENGRGNFPPRFSGLQFPNYSSELNVNALELDDSALYLCASSFRQDSGNTIYFGEGSWLTVV.